This TCR beta chain was found in a study of spatial heterogeneity in lung cancer. This CDR3 has 14 residues. CDR1 SGHTA and CDR2 FQGNSA come from the germline V gene. Trimming stripped 1 base from V and 2 bases from J, with 8 bases between. This clonotype was counted at least ten times. The library was prepared for alpha chains; this beta chain is a stray read, so its frequency means little. TCRdb re-called the 5' RACE reads with MiXCR, one entry per CDR3 protein. The sample records 7,200 or so distinct CDR3 sequences, about 4% being singletons. The time point is: sample taken at primary tumor resection. Sequencing was performed on whole RNA extracted from tumor and nontumor lung tissue, or from frozen PBMC, and the material was left unsorted. Donation came from around 72 patients with untreated early-stage non-small cell lung cancer.

The source is a female donor with early-stage non-small cell lung cancer. This specimen was normal lung tissue next to the tumor, taken at surgery. The chain carries TRBV7-2 and TRBJ1-2; D uncertain. The CDR3 DNA sequence: TGTGCCAGCAGCTTAGTTGGAGGGAACTATGGCTACACCTTC. Translating it yields CASSLVGGNYGYTF.